These T cell receptor beta chains were read from a single sample in a study of T cells in Graves' hyperthyroidism and ophthalmopathy. Using its own MiXCR run on the multiplex PCR reads, TCRdb lists one record per CDR3 protein. Of about 400,000 distinct CDR3 sequences detected, over 12% appear once; the ten largest clones hold around 27%. Specimen: blood. The receptors were gathered from a man aged 50 to 59 with Graves' ophthalmopathy. The CDR3 runs from the conserved cysteine through the conserved F or W. D genes are given only for firm matches. The size of a clone is reported for some rows only, either as once, few or many, or as a class for expanded clones.

TRBJ2-5	TRBD2	.	TRBV5-1	TGCGCCAGCAGCCCTTGGACTAGCGGGAGTCTAGAGACCCAGTACTTC	CASSPWTSGSLETQYF
TRBJ1-2	.	many	TRBV18	TGTGCCAGCTCACCACTCGGGACGGTCTATGGCTACACCTTC	CASSPLGTVYGYTF
TRBJ2-7	TRBD1	many	TRBV18	TGTGCCAGCTCAATCGACAGGGGCGAGCAGTACTTC	CASSIDRGEQYF
TRBJ2-7	.	many	TRBV20-1	TGCAGTGCTAGGACAGCCACTTCCTACGAGCAGTACTTC	CSARTATSYEQYF
TRBJ2-1	TRBD2	once	TRBV9	TGTGCCAGCAGCCCCCGCGTAGCGGGAGGGCCTCACAATGAGCAGTTCTTC	CASSPRVAGGPHNEQFF
TRBJ2-7	TRBD2	many	TRBV11-1	TGTGCCAGCAGCTTTACGGGACTAGCGGGAGGTTTGTTCGAGCAGTACTTC	CASSFTGLAGGLFEQYF
TRBJ2-7	.	few	TRBV6-1	TGTGCCAGCAGTGAAGTGTATAGGCAGACCTACGAGCAGTACTTC	CASSEVYRQTYEQYF
TRBJ2-1	.	many	TRBV15	TGTGCCACCAGCAGTCGAGGCGGTACCTACAATGAGCAGTTCTTC	CATSSRGGTYNEQFF
TRBJ2-7	TRBD2	many	TRBV5-5	TGTGCCAGCAGCTTTAAGACTAGCGGGAGCTCCTACGAGCAGTACTTC	CASSFKTSGSSYEQYF
TRBJ2-7	TRBD2	few	TRBV29-1	TGCAGCGCCCGAGCGGGAGAGGTCAATGAGCAGTACTTC	CSARAGEVNEQYF
TRBJ2-7	.	few	TRBV27	TGTGCCAGCAGTTTGTCCGAAGGGGACCGAGAGTACTACGAGCAGTACTTC	CASSLSEGDREYYEQYF
TRBJ2-1	TRBD1	few	TRBV5-1	TGCGCCAGCAGCCCGGACAGGGTTCAGGAGCAGTTCTTC	CASSPDRVQEQFF
TRBJ2-7	TRBD1	many	TRBV7-9	TGTGCCAGCAGCCCCGGGACAGGGGAATACGAGCAGTACTTC	CASSPGTGEYEQYF
TRBJ2-1	.	few	TRBV15	TGTGCCACCAGTTCAATAGAAAGGTACAATGAGCAGTTCTTC	CATSSIERYNEQFF
TRBJ1-2	TRBD1	many	TRBV7-2	TGTGCCAGCAGCTTAGAGACAGGGGACCCTGGCTACACCTTC	CASSLETGDPGYTF
TRBJ2-7	TRBD2	many	TRBV28	TGTGCCAGCAGTCCGACTCAAGCGGGAGGTCGCGAGCAGTACTTC	CASSPTQAGGREQYF
TRBJ2-5	.	few	TRBV4-2	TGTGCCAGCAGCCAAGACGGCCAGAAAGAGACCCAGTACTTC	CASSQDGQKETQYF
TRBJ2-1	.	.	TRBV6-2/TRBV6-3	TGTGCCAGCAGTGTTCCCTTCCACAATGAGCAGTTCTTC	CASSVPFHNEQFF
TRBJ2-5	TRBD2	many	TRBV6-6	TGTGCCAGCAGTTACTCAAGTCTAGCGGGAGGTGGGACCCAGTACTTC	CASSYSSLAGGGTQYF
TRBJ2-5	.	.	TRBV9	TGTGCCAGCAGCGTAAGTTGGGGGCGAGAGACCCAGTACTTC	CASSVSWGRETQYF
TRBJ2-3	TRBD2	many	TRBV6-1	TGTGCCAGCAGTGAAAATGGAAGCGGGGACTTCACAGATACGCAGTATTTT	CASSENGSGDFTDTQYF
TRBJ1-2	.	few	TRBV5-8	TGTGCCAGCAGTCCGGACGCCGGATATGGCTACACCTTC	CASSPDAGYGYTF
TRBJ2-1	TRBD2	many	TRBV7-8	TGTGCCAGCAGCTTAGTTATCAGCGGGAGAGTCAATGAGCAGTTCTTC	CASSLVISGRVNEQFF
TRBJ2-3	TRBD2	.	TRBV19	TGTGCCAGTAGTTCCTGGACTAGCGGGAGGACAGATACGCAGTATTTT	CASSSWTSGRTDTQYF
TRBJ1-6	.	many	TRBV11-1	TGTGCCAGCAGCCGAACGGGACATCCCAATTCACCCCTCCACTTT	CASSRTGHPNSPLHF
TRBJ2-2	TRBD2	.	TRBV4-1	TGCGCCAGCAGCCAAGGGGGGACTAGCGGCGGGGAGCTGTTTTTT	CASSQGGTSGGELFF
TRBJ2-2	.	few	TRBV9	TGTGCCAGCAGACTAGCTGCTGGGAACACCGGGGAGCTGTTTTTT	CASRLAAGNTGELFF
TRBJ2-1	TRBD1	.	TRBV9	TGTGCCAGCAGCGTCCCCGGGACAGGGGGACGTGATGAGCAGTTCTTC	CASSVPGTGGRDEQFF
TRBJ1-1	.	few	TRBV20-1	TGCAGGCCCGAGGGAGACACTGAAGCTTTCTTT	CRPEGDTEAFF
TRBJ1-1	.	few	TRBV27	TGTGCCAGCAGCCCGGTTTACGACACTGAAGCTTTCTTT	CASSPVYDTEAFF
TRBJ2-2	TRBD2	.	TRBV9	TGTGCCAGCAGCGTACCCACTAGCGTCTCCACCGGGGAGCTGTTTTTT	CASSVPTSVSTGELFF
TRBJ2-7	TRBD2	many	TRBV18	TGTGCCAGCTCACCAACCGGACTAGGCTTCCACGAGCAGTACTTC	CASSPTGLGFHEQYF
TRBJ2-5	.	once	TRBV6-2/TRBV6-3	TGTGCCAGCAGGGCTCGGATCAGGGGAGAGACCCAGTACTTC	CASRARIRGETQYF
TRBJ1-5	TRBD1	.	TRBV19	TGTGCCAGTAGTATAGGCGGGACAGGATCTAGCAATCAGCCCCAGCATTTT	CASSIGGTGSSNQPQHF
TRBJ2-2	TRBD1	few	TRBV20-1	TGCAGTGCTCTAGCTGGAGCAGGGGGCTCGAACACCGGGGAGCTGTTTTTT	CSALAGAGGSNTGELFF
TRBJ2-1	.	few	TRBV9	TGTGCCAGCAGCTCTAGGCCCGGGAACGGTGAGCAGTTCTTC	CASSSRPGNGEQFF
TRBJ1-1	.	many	TRBV7-9	TGTGCCAGCAGCCAATGGGGGACTAACACTGAAGCTTTCTTT	CASSQWGTNTEAFF
TRBJ2-6	.	many	TRBV12-3/TRBV12-4	TGTGCCAGCAGCCTCACTCGGGCAGGAAGCCCAACATACTCTGGGGCCAACGTCCTGACTTTC	CASSLTRAGSPTYSGANVLTF
TRBJ2-5	.	.	TRBV13	TGTGCCAGCAAACCAGGACAGAAAGAGACCCAGTACTTC	CASKPGQKETQYF
TRBJ2-4	TRBD2	few	TRBV28	TGTGCCAGCAGTTTATGGGGCGGGAGAGTCGGCATTCAGTACTTC	CASSLWGGRVGIQYF
TRBJ2-6	.	few	TRBV5-1	TGCGCCAGCAGCTTGGGGGGCAGGCTATTCACTGGGGCCAACGTCCTGACTTTC	CASSLGGRLFTGANVLTF
TRBJ2-6	.	.	TRBV7-9	TGTGCCAGCAGCTTAGTGGGGGGCGCAGGTGGGGCCAACGTCCTGACTTTC	CASSLVGGAGGANVLTF
TRBJ2-7	TRBD1	.	TRBV5-5	TGTGCCAGCAGCGGGTCCCGGGACAGGGGCCCGTCACTAGTTCGGCATTACGAGCAGTACTTC	CASSGSRDRGPSLVRHYEQYF
TRBJ2-1	TRBD2	.	TRBV29-1	TGCAGCGTTGATCAAAGCGGGAGAAGGGATGAGCAGTTCTTC	CSVDQSGRRDEQFF
TRBJ2-2	.	.	TRBV7-6	TGTGCCAGCAGCTTAGCACCCCCCACCGGGGAGCTGTTTTTT	CASSLAPPTGELFF
TRBJ1-2	.	few	TRBV18	TGTGCCAGCTCACCAACGGCACAGCTCTATGGCTACACCTTC	CASSPTAQLYGYTF
TRBJ1-4	.	.	TRBV30	TGTGCCTGGAGTGTATTGGACACGGGGAATGAAAAACTGTTTTTT	CAWSVLDTGNEKLFF
TRBJ2-4	.	.	TRBV6-1	TGTGCCAGCCGTCATAGGAGTTCCAAAAACATTCAGTACTTC	CASRHRSSKNIQYF
TRBJ2-7	.	.	TRBV2	TGTGCCAGCATTAACGGGACTCAGGACTACGAGCAGTACTTC	CASINGTQDYEQYF
TRBJ1-2	TRBD1	.	TRBV29-1	TGCAGCGCTGGGGGGACAGGGGACCTGTATGGCTACACCTTC	CSAGGTGDLYGYTF
TRBJ2-5	.	.	TRBV19	TGTGCCAGTACCGTGGACACCGGGGAGACCCAGTACTTC	CASTVDTGETQYF